The rows below give T cell receptor beta chains drawn from one sample of a study of CD8 T cells in ankylosing spondylitis. TCRdb ran MiXCR on the 5' RACE reads and lists one entry per CDR3 protein. The sample consists of some 800,000 distinct CDR3 sequences, over 9.5% of them appearing once. The specimen was blood, either unsorted or a sorted T cell fraction (not recorded which). The receptors shown here come from a male donor with ankylosing spondylitis. CDR3s include the opening cysteine and the closing phenylalanine or tryptophan. D genes are given only for firm matches. A clone size is listed for some rows: how often the clone was seen (once, few, many), or a class if it is expanded.

v_gene	j_gene	d_gene	abundance	CDR3aa	CDR3nt
TRBV6-2/TRBV6-3	TRBJ2-1	TRBD1	few	CASRGDSWSEQFF	TGTGCCAGCAGGGGGGACAGCTGGAGTGAGCAGTTCTTC
TRBV29-1	TRBJ2-7	NA	many	CSVVQGHEQYF	TGCAGCGTCGTACAGGGCCACGAGCAGTACTTC
TRBV7-9	TRBJ1-2	TRBD1	few	CASSLASGQVLRGYTF	TGTGCCAGCAGCTTAGCGTCGGGACAGGTTTTGCGTGGCTACACCTTC
TRBV20-1	TRBJ2-5	TRBD2	many	CSARDVLAGSGETQYF	TGCAGTGCTAGAGATGTCCTAGCGGGGTCAGGAGAGACCCAGTACTTC
TRBV4-3	TRBJ1-2	NA	many	CASSQEGAKGTGGYTF	TGCGCCAGCAGCCAAGAAGGGGCCAAGGGCACGGGTGGCTACACCTTC
TRBV20-1	TRBJ2-7	TRBD2	NA	CSAYLAGEPYEQYF	TGCAGTGCTTATCTAGCGGGGGAACCCTACGAGCAGTACTTC
TRBV3-1	TRBJ1-1	NA	NA	CASSQEKVDTEAFF	TGTGCCAGCAGCCAAGAGAAGGTGGACACTGAAGCTTTCTTT
TRBV20-1	TRBJ2-7	TRBD2	NA	CSARETPAGGFTEQYF	TGCAGTGCTAGAGAGACACCAGCGGGGGGGTTTACCGAGCAGTACTTC
TRBV4-1	TRBJ2-7	NA	few	CASSQNLQATYEQYF	TGCGCCAGCAGCCAAAATTTACAGGCCACCTACGAGCAGTACTTC
TRBV7-2	TRBJ1-1	NA	NA	CASSLATTVNTEAFF	TGTGCCAGCAGCTTAGCAACGACAGTGAACACTGAAGCTTTCTTT
TRBV7-2	TRBJ2-5	NA	few	CASSATRVQETQYF	TGTGCCAGCAGCGCGACCAGGGTACAAGAGACCCAGTACTTC
TRBV20-1	TRBJ1-4	TRBD1	many	CSAPGQGDEKLFF	TGCAGTGCACCGGGACAGGGAGATGAAAAACTGTTTTTT
TRBV7-2	TRBJ2-2	TRBD2	NA	CASSLGTSGSIGELFF	TGTGCCAGCAGCTTGGGGACTAGCGGGTCAATCGGGGAGCTGTTTTTT
TRBV20-1	TRBJ2-2	NA	NA	CSARDTRRNGELFF	TGCAGTGCTAGAGATACTAGAAGGAACGGGGAGCTGTTTTTT
TRBV20-1	TRBJ2-5	NA	few	CSATPRGVETQYF	TGCAGTGCTACCCCACGCGGGGTTGAGACCCAGTACTTC
TRBV7-2	TRBJ1-2	NA	few	CASSFYGASGYTF	TGTGCCAGCAGCTTCTACGGGGCGAGTGGCTACACCTTC
TRBV6-5	TRBJ1-4	NA	NA	CASRLTVIGEKLFF	TGTGCCAGCAGGTTGACTGTTATAGGAGAAAAACTGTTTTTT
TRBV28	TRBJ2-7	NA	once	CASRKYYEQYF	TGTGCCAGCAGAAAGTACTACGAGCAGTACTTC
TRBV20-1	TRBJ1-1	NA	many	CSATQGPLNTEAFF	TGCAGTGCTACCCAGGGACCGCTGAACACTGAAGCTTTCTTT
TRBV9	TRBJ2-7	NA	NA	CASSPTSFSYEQYF	TGTGCCAGCAGCCCCACATCTTTCTCCTACGAGCAGTACTTC
TRBV7-8	TRBJ2-1	NA	NA	CASSLGAGSIYNEQFF	TGTGCCAGCAGCTTAGGGGCAGGGAGTATCTACAATGAGCAGTTCTTC
TRBV4-2	TRBJ2-3	NA	NA	CASSQEGGRSTDTQYF	TGTGCCAGCAGCCAAGAGGGAGGCCGGAGCACAGATACGCAGTATTTT
TRBV7-2	TRBJ2-3	TRBD2	many	CASSPTSLAGVAQYF	TGTGCCAGCAGCCCCACGTCGCTAGCGGGAGTTGCGCAGTATTTT
TRBV7-2	TRBJ2-5	TRBD2	few	CASSLSYSGIETQYF	TGTGCCAGCAGTTTGTCATATAGCGGGATAGAGACCCAGTACTTC
TRBV7-7	TRBJ2-5	NA	few	CASSLGTGLGETQYF	TGTGCTAGCAGCTTAGGGACCGGGTTGGGAGAGACCCAGTACTTC
TRBV18	TRBJ2-2	NA	NA	CASSPELFGELFF	TGTGCCAGCTCACCAGAGCTCTTCGGGGAGCTGTTTTTT
TRBV7-2	TRBJ2-1	NA	few	CASSFKIGAGHEQFF	TGTGCCAGCAGCTTTAAAATAGGCGCGGGACACGAGCAGTTCTTC
TRBV20-1	TRBJ2-5	TRBD2	few	CSAGRASGEETQYF	TGCAGTGCTGGACGGGCTAGCGGGGAAGAGACCCAGTACTTC
TRBV11-2	TRBJ2-1	TRBD2	NA	CASSPRGVGGTSGRAHEQFF	TGTGCCAGCAGCCCCAGAGGTGTAGGGGGGACTAGCGGGAGGGCTCATGAGCAGTTCTTC
TRBV9	TRBJ2-7	TRBD2	few	CASSPLAGPYEQYF	TGTGCCAGCAGCCCTCTAGCGGGACCCTACGAGCAGTACTTC
TRBV21-1	TRBJ2-7	NA	NA	CASSKEVRQGSSYEQYF	TGTGCCAGCAGCAAAGAAGTTCGACAGGGGAGCTCCTACGAGCAGTACTTC
TRBV7-2	TRBJ2-5	TRBD2	few	CASSMMRGQETQYF	TGTGCCAGCAGCATGATGCGGGGGCAAGAGACCCAGTACTTC
TRBV20-1	TRBJ2-7	NA	NA	CSASGRAPYEQYF	TGCAGTGCCTCGGGACGGGCCCCCTACGAGCAGTACTTC
TRBV6-1	TRBJ2-7	NA	NA	CASSRRRDTYEQYF	TGTGCCAGCAGCCGACGCCGGGACACCTACGAGCAGTACTTC
TRBV6-2/TRBV6-3	TRBJ2-7	NA	few	CASSYAGLRGYEQYF	TGTGCCAGCAGTTACGCGGGCCTGAGAGGGTACGAGCAGTACTTC
TRBV6-2/TRBV6-3	TRBJ2-7	NA	NA	CASSPRILEQYF	TGTGCCAGCAGTCCGCGCATTCTCGAGCAGTACTTC
TRBV10-3	TRBJ2-5	NA	once	CAISDRGRETQYF	TGTGCCATCAGTGACAGGGGTCGAGAGACCCAGTACTTC
TRBV12-3/TRBV12-4	TRBJ1-1	NA	NA	CASRLPVGTQAFF	TGTGCCAGCAGGCTACCTGTCGGGACCCAAGCTTTCTTT
TRBV20-1	TRBJ2-1	TRBD2	NA	CSADGTSGSSYNEQFF	TGCAGTGCCGACGGGACTAGCGGGAGCTCCTACAATGAGCAGTTCTTC
TRBV7-3	TRBJ1-1	NA	few	CASSPWVGVRNTEAFF	TGTGCCAGCAGCCCCTGGGTAGGGGTAAGGAACACTGAAGCTTTCTTT
TRBV20-1	TRBJ2-3	NA	many	CSARDQTDTQYF	TGCAGTGCTAGAGATCAGACAGATACGCAGTATTTT
TRBV25-1	TRBJ2-2	TRBD1	NA	CASSDWTGPITGELFF	TGTGCCAGCAGTGATTGGACAGGGCCCATCACCGGGGAGCTGTTTTTT
TRBV5-1	TRBJ2-5	NA	few	CASSLAELETQYF	TGCGCCAGCAGCTTGGCCGAGTTGGAGACCCAGTACTTC
TRBV7-3	TRBJ1-6	TRBD1	NA	CASSLHGQAEGTLRGPLHF	TGTGCCAGCAGCTTGCATGGACAGGCCGAAGGGACTCTACGGGGACCCCTCCACTTT